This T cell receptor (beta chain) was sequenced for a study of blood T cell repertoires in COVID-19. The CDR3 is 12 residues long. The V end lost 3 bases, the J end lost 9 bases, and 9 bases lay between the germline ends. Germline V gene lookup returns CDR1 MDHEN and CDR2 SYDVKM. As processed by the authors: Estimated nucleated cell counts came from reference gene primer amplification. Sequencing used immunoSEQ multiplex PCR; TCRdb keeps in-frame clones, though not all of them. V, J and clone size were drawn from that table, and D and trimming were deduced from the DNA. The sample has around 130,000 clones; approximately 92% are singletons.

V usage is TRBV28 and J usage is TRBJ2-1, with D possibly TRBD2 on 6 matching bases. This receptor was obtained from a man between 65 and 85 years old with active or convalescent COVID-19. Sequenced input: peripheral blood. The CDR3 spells CASSLGLSEQFF. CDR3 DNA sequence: TGTGCCAGCAGTTTGGGACTCTCTGAGCAGTTCTTC.